These 22 T cell receptor beta chains originate from one sample sequenced in a study of blood T cell repertoires in COVID-19 (TCRdb year 2020). Receptor libraries were prepared by the immunoSEQ multiplex PCR assay. TCRdb re-hosts the immuneACCESS table, in-frame sequences only. Its copies lack some clones; in the studies checked, an unresolved V gene accounts for under half of them, and the cause for the rest is not known. In all, the sample holds some 130,000 clones, and around four fifths of those were seen once. The ten top clones hold over 15% of the sample. The sample comprised PBMCs or T cells enriched from blood (not recorded which). Receptor source: a young man who had recovered from COVID-19.

The V gene is TRBV2, the J gene TRBJ2-2, with TRBD1 matching over 8 bases. The germline gives CDR1 SNHLY, CDR2 FYNNEI. The V segment lost 5 bases and the J segment 4 bases; nucleotides outside the gene matches: 6. CDR3 length: 15 amino acids. This CDR3 is CASSLTGGLTGELFF. CDR3 nucleotide sequence: TGTGCCAGCAGTTTAACAGGGGGTCTCACCGGGGAGCTGTTTTTT.

DNA for the CDR3: TGTGCCACCAGTGATTTGAACACAAACTATGGCTACACCTTC. It encodes CATSDLNTNYGYTF. The chain combines TRBV24-1 with TRBJ1-2; D remains unclear. The CDR3 loop spans 14 amino acids. V lost 0 bases to trimming and J lost 2 bases, with 6 bases between them. CDR1 is KGHDR and CDR2 is SFDVKD in the germline V gene.

Only a few counts were recorded for this clone. The chain couples TRBV2 to TRBJ1-6; no firm D call. Per the germline V gene, CDR1 is SNHLY and CDR2 is FYNNEI. CDR3 length: 12 amino acids. Trimming removed 4 bases from V and 7 bases from J, with 5 bases in between. The CDR3 DNA sequence: TGTGCCAGCAGTGGTCGGAATTCACCCCTCCACTTT. Amino acid sequence: CASSGRNSPLHF. The whole variable domain, filled in from reference TRBV2 and TRBJ1-6, reads EPEVTQTPSHQVTQMGQEVILRCVPISNHLYFYWYRQILGQKVEFLVSFYNNEISEKSEIFDDQFSVERPDGSNFTLKIRSTKLEDSAMYFCASSGRNSPLHFGNGTRLTVT.

This chain links TRBV19 with TRBJ2-5, with 7 nucleotides matching TRBD2. CDR3 length: 14 residues. Germline lookup yields CDR1 LNHDA and CDR2 SQIVND (reference sequence). The ends lost 4 bases at V and 5 bases at J; junction bases unmatched: 7. CDR3 loop: CASSRAGVLETQYF. For the CDR3, the DNA is TGTGCCAGTAGTAGGGCGGGGGTTTTGGAGACCCAGTACTTC. The full variable domain, its missing parts supplied by reference TRBV19 and TRBJ2-5, is DGGITQSPKYLFRKEGQNVTLSCEQNLNHDAMYWYRQDPGQGLRLIYYSQIVNDFQKGDIAEGYSVSREKKESFPLTVTSAQKNPTAFYLCASSRAGVLETQYFGPGTRLLVL.

In this sample, this clone turned up once. This chain links TRBV24-1 with TRBJ2-2, with 7 bases fitting TRBD1. The V segment lost 2 bases and the J segment 4 bases; nucleotides outside the gene matches: 6. The CDR3 runs 16 residues. CDR1 and CDR2 (germline): KGHDR, SFDVKD. In DNA, the CDR3 is TGTGCCACCAGTGATTCTCAGGGGGTAGGCACCGGGGAGCTGTTTTTT. Encoded protein: CATSDSQGVGTGELFF.

This chain joins TRBV3-1 (or the pseudogene TRBV3-2) and TRBJ1-2; TRBD1 matches 10 bases. Germline CDR1 and CDR2: LGHDT and YNNKEL (reference sequence). This CDR3 spans 16 amino acids. V lost 1 base and J lost 4; bases outside the gene matches: 6. The CDR3 DNA sequence: TGTGCCAGCAGCCAAGTAGGGACAGGGGCATCCTATGGCTACACCTTC. This codes for CASSQVGTGASYGYTF.

The J gene is TRBJ2-5, the V gene TRBV14; D call uncertain. The V and J ends lost 0 bases and 2 bases respectively, with 10 bases between them. CDR1 and CDR2 (germline): SGHDN, FVKESK. This CDR3 spans 15 amino acids. In nucleotides, the CDR3 is TGTGCCAGCAGCCAAGATGGCGGAAATCAAGAGACCCAGTACTTC. Translation gives CASSQDGGNQETQYF.

J is TRBJ2-7 and V is TRBV2; 7 bases map to TRBD1. The length of the CDR3 is 15 residues. Germline values: CDR1 SNHLY, CDR2 FYNNEI. Unmatched junction bases numbered 11, after V lost 5 bases and J lost 4 bases. Here the CDR3 reads CASSQQGKNQYEQYV. In DNA form, the CDR3 reads TGTGCCAGCAGTCAACAGGGGAAAAATCAATACGAGCAGTACGTC.

The V gene is TRBV24-1, the J gene TRBJ2-2; unclear D gene. CDR1 is KGHDR, CDR2 SFDVKD, per germline. With 7 bases removed from V and 3 bases from J, the gap between germline ends came to 14 bases. CDR3 length: 15 residues. CDR3 DNA sequence: TGTGCCACCAGCCCGAGTCGTACCGACACCGGGGAGCTGTTTTTT. Translated, it gives CATSPSRTDTGELFF.

The J gene is TRBJ1-2, the V gene TRBV7-8; 9 nucleotides align to TRBD1. Germline V CDR1 and CDR2: SGHVS, FQNEAQ. The CDR3 length is 15 residues. With V trimmed by 2 bases and J by 4 bases, 5 bases remained unmatched. The chain's CDR3 is CASSLMGQGGYGYTF. For the CDR3, the DNA is TGTGCCAGCAGCTTAATGGGACAGGGCGGCTATGGCTACACCTTC.

This chain uses TRBV24-1 with TRBJ2-5; 13 nucleotides line up with TRBD2. Germline CDR1 is KGHDR and CDR2 is SFDVKD. V shed 6 bases and J 4 bases; nucleotides not matched to a gene: 7. CDR3 length: 16 amino acids. CDR3 in DNA: TGTGCCACCAGTTCGGGGACTAGCGGGGACGGAGAGACCCAGTACTTC. Amino acids: CATSSGTSGDGETQYF.

This chain links TRBV29-1 with TRBJ1-4, with D unclear. Germline V gene lookup returns CDR1 SQVTM and CDR2 ANQGSEA. Trimming left V 4 bases short and J 1 base short, with 16 bases between. The CDR3 covers 16 residues. The CDR3 spells CSVGYSTSGTNEKLFF. The CDR3 coding sequence is TGCAGCGTTGGTTATAGCACCTCGGGAACTAATGAAAAACTGTTTTTT.

The chain is built from TRBV12-3 or TRBV12-4 and TRBJ1-1; possible D gene TRBD1, 5 bases. Trimming stripped 6 bases from V and 9 bases from J, with 14 bases between. This CDR3 comprises 12 residues. CDR3 sequence (DNA): TGTGCCAGCAGCCCCAGGGTTAACCAAGCTTTCTTT. Translation: CASSPRVNQAFF.

The V gene is TRBV6-5, the J gene TRBJ1-2; D is perhaps TRBD1 (5 bases). V was shortened by 5 bases and J by 1 base, with 14 bases between the two germline ends. The CDR3 extends over 15 amino acids. CDR1 is MNHEY and CDR2 is SVGAGI in the germline V gene. The CDR3 DNA reads TGTGCCAGCAGTACCCAGGGCCGCCTTAACTATGGCTACACCTTC. It specifies CASSTQGRLNYGYTF.

This chain links TRBV14 with TRBJ2-3; D might be TRBD1 (5 bases). Per the germline V gene, CDR1 is SGHDN and CDR2 is FVKESK. The CDR3 spans 13 residues. V lost 3 bases and J lost 14, with 18 bases in between. In nucleotides, the CDR3 is TGTGCCAGCAGCCAGGGGCAAAGGGTTTATCGGTATTTT. Amino acid sequence: CASSQGQRVYRYF.

This chain joins TRBV5-5 and TRBJ1-3; TRBD1 might be the D (6 bases). The V gene's germline CDR1 is SGHKS and CDR2 YYEKEE (reference sequence). The CDR3 covers 15 residues. V dropped 2 bases and J dropped 0 bases, with 9 bases sitting between them. The CDR3 loop reads CASSLQGLSGNTIYF. CDR3 sequence (DNA): TGTGCCAGCAGCTTACAGGGTCTCTCTGGAAACACCATATATTTT.

As to this clone: The sample has other DNA sequences that encode this CDR3 too. The chain combines TRBV5-6 with TRBJ1-1; perhaps TRBD1 as D (5 bases). This CDR3 is 12 amino acids long. V shed 1 base and J shed 5 bases, with 6 bases lying between them. Germline CDR1 SGHDT, CDR2 YYEEEE. The CDR3 reads CASSLRGTEAFF. The CDR3 coding sequence is TGTGCCAGCAGCTTGAGGGGTACTGAAGCTTTCTTT.

V and J are TRBV5-8 and TRBJ2-1; D ambiguous. Germline CDR1 reads SGHTS; CDR2 reads YDEGEE. The ends were cut back, 3 bases at V and 3 bases at J, with 13 bases in the middle. The CDR3 is 15 amino acids. For the CDR3, the DNA is TGTGCCAGCAGCTCCGCTGGAAGGAGCTACAATGAGCAGTTCTTC. It translates to CASSSAGRSYNEQFF.

The V gene is TRBV30, the J gene TRBJ2-1, with 7 nucleotides matching TRBD2. CDR3 length equals 15 residues. CDR1 and CDR2 from the germline V gene are GTSNPN and SVGIG (reference sequence). V trimming: 0 bases; J trimming: 6 bases; junction bases outside the gene matches: 8. The CDR3 loop is CAWSVWRERGNEQFF. In DNA, the CDR3 is TGTGCCTGGAGTGTATGGCGGGAGCGGGGCAATGAGCAGTTCTTC.

V usage is TRBV2 and J usage is TRBJ1-1; 9 nucleotides align to TRBD1. The trim removed 4 bases at V and 5 bases at J, leaving 2 bases unmatched. Per the germline V gene, CDR1 is SNHLY and CDR2 is FYNNEI. The CDR3 loop spans 13 amino acids. The CDR3 sequence: CASSGDRATEAFF. The DNA of the CDR3 is TGTGCCAGCAGTGGGGACAGGGCGACTGAAGCTTTCTTT.

CDR3 residues: CASSPQGDVAPLHF. The CDR3 DNA reads as TGTGCCAGCAGCCCACAGGGGGATGTGGCACCCCTCCACTTT. The chain has TRBV7-9 and TRBJ1-6; the match to TRBD1 covers 8 bases. CDR1 is SEHNR and CDR2 is FQNEAQ in the germline V gene (reference sequence). There are 14 residues in the CDR3. Trimming took 5 bases from V and 11 from J; bases not matched to a gene: 8.

The chain recombines TRBV6-1 with TRBJ2-1, with D possibly TRBD2 on 5 matching bases. Trimming took 0 bases from V and 0 from J, leaving 12 bases between them. There are 17 residues in the CDR3. Germline V gives CDR1 MNHNS, CDR2 SASEGT. CDR3 nucleotide sequence: TGTGCCAGCAGTGAAGCCCTACTAGGCAGCTCCTACAATGAGCAGTTCTTC. It is translated as CASSEALLGSSYNEQFF.